Each of the 21 T cell receptor beta chains below was sequenced from the same sample in a study of blood T cell repertoires in COVID-19. This table comes from immunoSEQ multiplex PCR, and its TCRdb copy is limited to in-frame clones, with some not included. The sample has 56,000 or so clones; 80% to 95% are singletons. The sample was peripheral blood. The receptors stem from a man aged 45-65 years with active COVID-19.

The chain uses TRBV6-5 and TRBJ1-2; the D gene is possibly TRBD1 (6 bases). This CDR3 has 13 residues. Germline V CDR1 and CDR2: MNHEY, SVGAGI. The ends were cut back, 6 bases at V and 6 bases at J, with 14 bases in the middle. The CDR3: CASSIRGTDGYTF. DNA of the CDR3: TGTGCCAGCAGCATCAGGGGTACCGATGGCTACACCTTC.

This chain links TRBV6-1 with TRBJ2-5, with a possible D match to TRBD2 (6 bases). The CDR3 extends over 16 amino acids. V lost 4 bases and J lost 3, with 18 bases in between. Per germline, CDR1 MNHNS and CDR2 SASEGT. The CDR3: CASSVGYVPGEETQYF. The CDR3 DNA reads TGTGCCAGCAGTGTGGGATACGTACCGGGGGAAGAGACCCAGTACTTC.

The chain is built from TRBV9 and TRBJ2-2, with 7 nucleotides matching TRBD2. V lost 4 bases to trimming and J lost 3 bases; unmatched junction nucleotides: 12. The CDR3 is 17 residues long. The germline V gene has CDR1 SGDLS and CDR2 YYNGEE. The CDR3 DNA reads TGTGCCAGCAGCTCTTGGGGGGGTTATCTGGACACCGGGGAGCTGTTTTTT. It specifies CASSSWGGYLDTGELFF. Variable domain in full (rest from reference TRBV9 and TRBJ2-2): DSGVTQTPKHLITATGQRVTLRCSPRSGDLSVYWYQQSLDQGLQFLIQYYNGEERAKGNILERFSAQQFPDLHSELNLSSLELGDSALYFCASSSWGGYLDTGELFFGEGSRLTVL.

V usage is TRBV12-3 or TRBV12-4 and J usage is TRBJ2-4; 8 nucleotides line up with TRBD1. The CDR3 is made up of 13 amino acids. The junction had 3 bases not matched to a gene; V was cut back by 3 bases and J by 8 bases. The DNA of the CDR3 is TGTGCCAGCAGTTTGGCAGGGGGCGACATTCAGTACTTC. Amino acids: CASSLAGGDIQYF.

This clone was found once. The chain joins TRBV30 to TRBJ2-7; no clear D. Germline V gives CDR1 GTSNPN, CDR2 SVGIG (reference sequence). Trimming cost V 1 base and J 6 bases, with 10 bases left between them. The CDR3 is 12 amino acids. The CDR3 DNA reads as TGTGCCTGGAGTGCCCCACGGAGCGAGCAGTACTTC. It codes for CAWSAPRSEQYF.

The V and J genes are TRBV6-8 and TRBJ2-7; perhaps TRBD1 as D (6 bases). Trimming took off 2 bases at V and 3 bases at J, with 14 bases between the two ends. Germline V gene data show CDR1 as MNHGY and CDR2 as SAAAGT. The CDR3 has 15 residues. Written as DNA, the CDR3 is TGTGCCAGCAGTTACGGGCCAGGGGAAATCTACGAGCAGTACTTC. Amino acids: CASSYGPGEIYEQYF.

The chain joins TRBV11-2 to TRBJ1-2; 10 nucleotides match TRBD1. Germline V lookup: CDR1 SGHAT, CDR2 FQNNGV. The CDR3 is made up of 15 amino acids. The V and J ends lost 5 bases and 4 bases, in that order; junction bases with no gene match: 7. This CDR3 is CASSPGTGVRYGYTF. In DNA, the CDR3 is TGTGCCAGCAGCCCTGGGACAGGGGTGCGCTATGGCTACACCTTC.

The CDR3 loop is CASSQALGGPGTEAFF. Here the CDR3 DNA reads TGCGCCAGCAGCCAAGCCTTAGGGGGACCTGGCACTGAAGCTTTCTTT. The genes are TRBV4-1 and TRBJ1-1; D perhaps matches TRBD1 (6 bases). The V end lost 1 base, the J end lost 4 bases, and 16 bases lay between the germline ends. Germline V CDR1 and CDR2: MGHRA, YSYEKL. The CDR3 runs to 16 residues.

This chain joins TRBV30 and TRBJ1-6; D not resolved. CDR3 length: 12 residues. V lost 5 bases and J 5 bases, leaving 7 bases between the germline ends. Germline assignment: CDR1 GTSNPN and CDR2 SVGIG (reference sequence). CDR3 amino acids: CAWGRNNSPLHF. CDR3 nucleotides: TGTGCCTGGGGCAGAAATAATTCACCCCTCCACTTT.

The V call is TRBV19, the J call TRBJ1-6; perhaps TRBD1 as D (6 bases). CDR3 length equals 14 residues. V lost 6 bases to trimming and J lost 8 bases, with 14 bases between them. Germline values: CDR1 LNHDA, CDR2 SQIVND (reference sequence). The CDR3 sequence: CASSLDSSYSPLHF. The CDR3 nucleotides read TGTGCCAGTAGCTTGGACAGTTCTTATTCACCCCTCCACTTT.

The rearrangement uses TRBV10-2 and TRBJ2-1, with TRBD2 matching 11 bases. Germline CDR1 and CDR2: WSHSY and SAAADI. The V segment lost 8 bases and the J segment 7 bases; nucleotides outside the gene matches: 10. The CDR3 loop spans 15 amino acids. The CDR3 DNA reads as TGCGCCAGCTACACCGGGACTAGCGGAACAAATGAGCAGTTCTTC. This codes for CASYTGTSGTNEQFF.

The chain uses TRBV20-1 and TRBJ1-2; no definite D call. The CDR3 extends over 11 amino acids. The germline V gene has CDR1 DFQATT and CDR2 SNEGSKA (reference sequence). Trimming removed 5 bases at V and 6 bases at J, with 10 bases between. CDR3 amino acids: CSASPRDGYTF. Here the CDR3 DNA reads TGCAGTGCTTCGCCGCGGGATGGCTACACCTTC.

The rearrangement uses TRBV29-1 and TRBJ1-3, with 7 bases lining up with TRBD1. J gave up 2 bases and V 6 bases, and 4 bases lay outside the gene matches. This CDR3 has 13 residues. Germline assignment: CDR1 SQVTM and CDR2 ANQGSEA. The CDR3 reads CSVTGFTGNTIYF. The CDR3 DNA reads as TGCAGCGTGACAGGGTTCACTGGAAACACCATATATTTT.

The chain uses TRBV6-5 and TRBJ2-1, with a possible D match to TRBD2 (6 bases). The germline V gene has CDR1 MNHEY and CDR2 SVGAGI. Between the trimmed V and J ends, which lost 4 bases and 1 base, there was a span of 11 bases. The CDR3 totals 15 residues. CDR3 in DNA: TGTGCCAGCAGTTCGAATAGCGGATCCTACAATGAGCAGTTCTTC. Protein product: CASSSNSGSYNEQFF.

This clone was seen only once. The CDR3 nucleotides are TGCGCCAGCAGCTTGGAGCGGGGGATCTACGAGCAGTACTTC. This translates into CASSLERGIYEQYF. This sequence joins TRBV5-1 and TRBJ2-7; 8 nucleotides align to TRBD2. This CDR3 is 14 amino acids long. Germline V gives CDR1 SGHRS, CDR2 YFSETQ. V dropped 0 bases and J dropped 3; count of bases not matched to a gene: 2.

This sequence joins TRBV30 and TRBJ2-7; 11 positions match TRBD2. CDR1 GTSNPN and CDR2 SVGIG come from the germline V gene (reference sequence). V shed 2 bases, J shed 1 base, and the junction held 4 bases outside the gene matches. The CDR3 extends over 15 amino acids. CDR3: CAWSPGTSGSYEQYF. The CDR3 coding sequence is TGTGCCTGGAGTCCCGGGACTAGCGGATCCTACGAGCAGTACTTC.

The chain combines TRBV15 with TRBJ1-5; possibly TRBD1 for D (6 bases). This CDR3 is 14 amino acids long. Trimming took off 5 bases at V and 6 bases at J, with 14 bases between the two ends. Germline CDR1 LNHNV, CDR2 YYDKDF (reference sequence). CDR3 in DNA: TGTGCCACCAGCCCAAACCAGGGGTTTCAGCCCCAGCATTTT. It yields the protein CATSPNQGFQPQHF.

The J gene is TRBJ2-3, the V gene TRBV5-4; TRBD2 is a possible D gene (6 bases). Germline-derived CDR1 and CDR2 are SGHNT and YYREEE (reference sequence). The CDR3 is 13 residues long. V lost 0 bases to trimming and J lost 5 bases, with 7 bases between them. The CDR3 nucleotides are TGTGCCAGCAGCTTGGCCGGGGGAGATACGCAGTATTTT. Its protein product is CASSLAGGDTQYF.

The V gene is TRBV30, the J gene TRBJ2-5; TRBD1 aligns across 7 bases. This CDR3 region has 16 residues. Trimming took 0 bases from V and 0 from J; bases not matched to a gene: 7. CDR1 is GTSNPN and CDR2 is SVGIG in the germline V gene (reference sequence). The CDR3 bases are TGTGCCTGGAGTGTATACAGGGGCCCAAACCAAGAGACCCAGTACTTC. Translated, it gives CAWSVYRGPNQETQYF.

The V call is TRBV24-1, the J call TRBJ2-3; tentative D call: TRBD2 (5 bases). CDR3 length equals 13 residues. The V gene's germline CDR1 is KGHDR and CDR2 SFDVKD. The ends were cut back, 1 base at V and 9 bases at J, with 10 bases in the middle. CDR3 in amino acids: CATSDFRTGTQYF. The CDR3 region has the DNA TGTGCCACCAGTGATTTCCGGACGGGAACGCAGTATTTT.

In its sample, this clone was seen once. This rearrangement joins TRBV28 to TRBJ2-3, with D unresolved. Trimming removed 6 bases from V and 0 bases from J, with 4 bases in between. Germline V gene data show CDR1 as MDHEN and CDR2 as SYDVKM. This CDR3 spans 12 amino acids. The DNA for the CDR3 is TGTGCCAGCAGGGCTAGCACAGATACGCAGTATTTT. It specifies CASRASTDTQYF.